Following are 11 T cell receptor beta chains from one sample sequenced in a study of T cells in localized non-small cell lung cancer. Sequencing used immunoSEQ multiplex PCR; TCRdb keeps in-frame clones, though not all of them. The repertoire holds about 24,000 clones, with approximately 90% as singletons. This sample comprised peripheral blood mononuclear cells, obtained before any cancer treatment. These receptors came from a woman aged 35-70 years with stage III lung adenocarcinoma.

The rearrangement uses TRBV6-1 and TRBJ1-2; TRBD1 might be the D (6 bases). CDR1 is MNHNS, CDR2 SASEGT, per germline. Trimming left V 11 bases short and J 6 bases short, with 13 bases between. CDR3 length: 11 residues. The CDR3 protein is CAVQGINGYTF. DNA for the CDR3: TGTGCCGTACAGGGAATTAATGGCTACACCTTC.

This chain uses TRBV6-5 with TRBJ1-3, with D hard to call. The germline CDR1 and CDR2 sequences are MNHEY and SVGAGI. CDR3 length: 15 amino acids. Trimming cost V 6 bases and J 4 bases, with 16 bases left between them. The CDR3 nucleotides read TGTGCCAGCAGGGGATTCAGTAACAAAGGAAACACCATATATTTT. Its translation is CASRGFSNKGNTIYF.

The chain couples TRBV6-6 to TRBJ2-7, with D possibly TRBD1 on 6 matching bases. The CDR3 sequence is 13 residues long. Trimming left V 2 bases short and J 3 bases short, with 8 bases between. The germline V gene has CDR1 MNHNY and CDR2 SVGAGI (reference sequence). The DNA for the CDR3 is TGTGCCAGCAGTTACCCGGACAGCTACGAGCAGTACTTC. Translation: CASSYPDSYEQYF.

The rearrangement uses TRBV27 and TRBJ2-3, with D unclear. Between the trimmed V and J ends, which lost 2 bases and 6 bases, there was a span of 12 bases. CDR3 size: 14 residues. Looked up from germline, CDR1 is MNHEY and CDR2 is SMNVEV (reference sequence). In DNA form, the CDR3 reads TGTGCCAGCAGTTTAGAACAGCCGAGGGATACGCAGTATTTT. It codes for CASSLEQPRDTQYF.

This clone has a handful of counts. The rearrangement uses TRBV2 and TRBJ2-1, with 9 bases matching TRBD2. The ends lost 6 bases at V and 5 bases at J; junction bases unmatched: 5. This CDR3 comprises 14 residues. The V gene's germline CDR1 is SNHLY and CDR2 FYNNEI. CDR3 bases: TGTGCCAGCAGAGGTCTAGCGGGGAACAATGAGCAGTTCTTC. It codes for CASRGLAGNNEQFF.

This chain connects TRBV5-6 to TRBJ2-5, with TRBD2 as a possible D gene (5 bases). The V end was cut by 1 base, the J end by 5 bases, with 9 bases between. This CDR3 has 13 amino acids. Looked up from germline, CDR1 is SGHDT and CDR2 is YYEEEE. CDR3 sequence: CASSLSEAETQYF. CDR3 DNA sequence: TGTGCCAGCAGCTTGTCGGAGGCGGAGACCCAGTACTTC.

The chain carries TRBV5-4 and TRBJ1-3; D gene ambiguous. Germline V CDR1 and CDR2: SGHNT, YYREEE (reference sequence). V was cut by 0 bases and J by 2 bases, with 15 bases left in between. This CDR3 comprises 17 residues. The CDR3 region is CASSLDGKAVTGNTIYF. The CDR3 DNA reads TGTGCCAGCAGCTTGGACGGGAAAGCAGTAACTGGAAACACCATATATTTT.

DNA for the CDR3: TGTGCCAGCAGCCCCGCGGGGAACAATGAGCAGTTCTTC. Translation: CASSPAGNNEQFF. The chain has TRBV28 and TRBJ2-1; a possible D gene is TRBD2 (6 bases). CDR1 and CDR2 from the germline V gene are MDHEN and SYDVKM. Trimming left V 6 bases short and J 5 bases short, with 11 bases between. This CDR3 spans 13 amino acids. Full variable domain (missing parts from reference TRBV28 and TRBJ2-1): DVKVTQSSRYLVKRTGEKVFLECVQDMDHENMFWYRQDPGLGLRLIYFSYDVKMKEKGDIPEGYSVSREKKERFSLILESASTNQTSMYLCASSPAGNNEQFFGPGTRLTVL.

The V gene is TRBV29-1, the J gene TRBJ2-3, with D tentatively TRBD1 (6 bases). CDR1 and CDR2 (germline): SQVTM, ANQGSEA. V lost 3 bases and J lost 5, with 12 bases in between. The length of the CDR3 is 13 residues. The DNA of the CDR3 is TGCAGCGTTGATGGGGAAGGGGGAGATACGCAGTATTTT. Translating gives CSVDGEGGDTQYF.

The chain couples TRBV28 to TRBJ2-1, with D perhaps matching TRBD2 (7 bases). The CDR3 runs to 14 residues. Per the germline V gene, CDR1 is MDHEN and CDR2 is SYDVKM. Trimming pared 4 bases from V and 8 bases from J, leaving 15 bases between. CDR3: CASSSYRGADEQFF. CDR3 coding DNA: TGTGCCAGCAGTTCCTACCGGGGGGCGGATGAGCAGTTCTTC.

This clone was counted once. The chain employs TRBV18 and TRBJ2-3; maybe TRBD2 (5 bases). V shed 0 bases and J shed 2 bases, with 9 bases lying between them. This CDR3 has 15 amino acids. Germline CDR1 KGHSH, CDR2 LQKENI. As DNA, the CDR3 is TGTGCCAGCTCACCACCGCTAGCCAACACAGATACGCAGTATTTT. Translating it yields CASSPPLANTDTQYF. The complete variable domain, with remaining parts taken from reference TRBV18 and TRBJ2-3, reads NAGVMQNPRHLVRRRGQEARLRCSPMKGHSHVYWYRQLPEEGLKFMVYLQKENIIDESGMPKERFSAEFPKEGPSILRIQQVVRGDSAAYFCASSPPLANTDTQYFGPGTRLTVL.